This TCR beta chain was identified during a study of type 1 regulatory T cells. MiXCR, run by TCRdb on the reads, gives a single entry per CDR3 protein. This sample carries 25,000 or so distinct CDR3 sequences, over 60% of them seen once, and the ten largest clones take approximately 14%. Germline V gene lookup returns CDR1 SGHTA and CDR2 FQGTGA. Losses at the gene ends were 7 bases for V and 2 bases for J; bases not matched to a gene: 5. CDR3 length: 14 amino acids. With respect to this clonotype: Its target is unknown.

Sequenced: cultured T cells, either the whole culture or a sorted T cell fraction (not recorded which). Subset meaning: Tr1-enriched cell product generated in vitro against host alloantigens. The sequence derives from a human donor in good health. The V and J genes are TRBV7-3 and TRBJ2-3, with 8 bases fitting TRBD2. DNA of the CDR3: TGTGCCAGCACCCGGGGGGGCCCCACAGATACGCAGTATTTT. Its protein product is CASTRGGPTDTQYF.